This passage covers 24 T cell receptor beta chains from one sample sequenced in a study of regulatory T cells in long-lasting Graves disease. Time point indicated: newly diagnosed GD, antithyroid drugs for less than 3 months. Making the TCR library involved RNA that had been extracted from PBMCs. Arm-PCR of CDR3 regions and iRepertoire HTBI primers were used to build TCR beta libraries. Each CDR3 protein is one row after TCRdb ran MiXCR on the multiplex PCR reads. The sample lists 400,000 to 550,000 distinct CDR3 sequences, about a sixth occurring once. In addition, the sample was reused for a study of T cells in Graves' hyperthyroidism and ophthalmopathy.

Sequenced here: peripheral blood mononuclear cells (PBMCs), sampled at new diagnosis, from a patient treated with antithyroid drugs. Source of these receptors: a woman aged 18 to 35 with Graves disease.

The chain uses TRBV5-1 and TRBJ2-1; the match to TRBD2 covers 7 bases. Germline V lookup: CDR1 SGHRS, CDR2 YFSETQ. J gave up 9 bases and V 3 bases, and 6 bases lay outside the gene matches. The CDR3 runs 13 residues. The CDR3 spells CASSSEAGFEQFF. Here the CDR3 DNA reads TGCGCCAGCAGCTCTGAAGCGGGATTTGAGCAGTTCTTC.

The chain joins TRBV20-1 to TRBJ2-3, with D perhaps matching TRBD2 (6 bases). This CDR3 is 16 amino acids long. V was clipped by 1 base and J by 2 bases, with 16 bases between them. The germline gives CDR1 DFQATT, CDR2 SNEGSKA (reference sequence). CDR3 nucleotides: TGCAGTGCTAGAGCCATCCGGGAGAGACTCACAGATACGCAGTATTTT. It is translated as CSARAIRERLTDTQYF.

This clonotype came up a few times. The V call is TRBV15, the J call TRBJ2-1; tentatively, D is TRBD1 or TRBD2 (8 bases each). Per germline, CDR1 LNHNV and CDR2 YYDKDF (reference sequence). The CDR3 consists of 18 residues. With 2 bases removed from V and 6 bases from J, the gap between germline ends came to 23 bases. CDR3 loop: CATSRTGTGGLALNEQFF. The CDR3 DNA reads TGTGCCACCAGCAGAACCGGGACAGGTGGACTAGCCCTCAATGAGCAGTTCTTC.

This clonotype was recorded many times. The rearrangement joins TRBV20-1 to TRBJ1-1, with D tentatively TRBD1 (5 bases). The germline V gene encodes CDR1 DFQATT and CDR2 SNEGSKA (reference sequence). V was clipped by 4 bases and J by 4 bases, with 19 bases between them. CDR3 size: 15 residues. Here the CDR3 DNA reads TGCAGTGCTACCCTAACAGGTTACGGAGGCACTGAAGCTTTCTTT. Translating it yields CSATLTGYGGTEAFF.

This chain uses TRBV25-1 with TRBJ2-7; D ambiguous. The CDR3 spans 13 residues. The V gene's germline CDR1 is MGHDK and CDR2 SYGVNS. Deletions cut 3 bases from V and 3 bases from J, with 9 bases between. In DNA form, the CDR3 reads TGTGCCAGCAGTGATGAACAGTTCTACGAGCAGTACTTC. Protein product: CASSDEQFYEQYF.

This clonotype was picked up many times. The chain is built from TRBV28 and TRBJ2-7; no reliable D call. V lost 2 bases, J lost 6 bases, and 5 bases lay in between. This CDR3 contains 11 residues. In germline, CDR1 is MDHEN, CDR2 SYDVKM. CDR3 protein: CASSLISEQYF. CDR3 nucleotides: TGTGCCAGCAGTTTAATCAGCGAGCAGTACTTC.

This clonotype was picked up many times. This chain joins TRBV2 and TRBJ2-5, with D perhaps assigned TRBD1 or TRBD2 (5 bases each). The V gene lost 4 bases and the J gene lost 1 base, with 7 bases spanning the gap. The germline CDR1 and CDR2 sequences are SNHLY and FYNNEI. This CDR3 spans 13 amino acids. The CDR3 loop reads CASSVGVQETQYF. In DNA form, the CDR3 reads TGTGCCAGCAGTGTGGGGGTCCAAGAGACCCAGTACTTC. The entire variable domain, with the rest obtained from reference TRBV2 and TRBJ2-5, is as follows: EPEVTQTPSHQVTQMGQEVILRCVPISNHLYFYWYRQILGQKVEFLVSFYNNEISEKSEIFDDQFSVERPDGSNFTLKIRSTKLEDSAMYFCASSVGVQETQYFGPGTRLLVL.

This clonotype occurred a few times. The CDR3 sequence is CASNMNQYNEQFF. Here the CDR3 DNA reads TGTGCCAGTAATATGAACCAGTACAATGAGCAGTTCTTC. The rearrangement joins TRBV19 to TRBJ2-1; D is undetermined. Germline V lookup: CDR1 LNHDA, CDR2 SQIVND (reference sequence). V was pared by 7 bases and J by 4 bases, with 11 bases between. The CDR3 extends over 13 amino acids.

This clonotype was recorded at least ten times. V is TRBV28 and J is TRBJ1-3; no clear D. Trimming pared 5 bases from V and 2 bases from J, leaving 7 bases between. This CDR3 has 13 amino acids. Per germline, CDR1 MDHEN and CDR2 SYDVKM. The CDR3 region has the DNA TGTGCCAGCAGTCTGACGACTGGAAACACCATATATTTT. Translation gives CASSLTTGNTIYF.

The genes are TRBV20-1 and TRBJ1-2, with TRBD1 identical over 7 bases. The length of the CDR3 is 15 residues. After removal of 7 bases from V and 0 bases from J, the junction contained 11 bases not matched to a gene. The germline V gene encodes CDR1 DFQATT and CDR2 SNEGSKA (reference sequence). The CDR3 region is CSGRPGQNSNYGYTF. The CDR3 nucleotides are TGCAGTGGCCGGCCGGGACAGAATTCTAACTATGGCTACACCTTC.

In its sample, this clonotype was seen many times. V usage is TRBV28 and J usage is TRBJ2-1; possible D gene TRBD2, 6 bases. Trimming removed 6 bases at V and 0 bases at J, with 15 bases between. Germline-derived CDR1 and CDR2 are MDHEN and SYDVKM. The CDR3 is made up of 16 amino acids. The CDR3 DNA reads TGTGCCAGCAGCCCAGCGGAGGGAGACTCCTACAATGAGCAGTTCTTC. This sequence encodes CASSPAEGDSYNEQFF.

This clonotype was picked up a small number of times. This sequence joins TRBV11-2 and TRBJ1-2; D may be TRBD1 (5 bases). V gave up 4 bases and J gave up 8 bases, with 23 bases separating them. Looked up from germline, CDR1 is SGHAT and CDR2 is FQNNGV. The CDR3 spans 16 residues. The CDR3 loop reads CASSSHKQVPQMGYTF. CDR3 nucleotides: TGTGCCAGCAGCTCCCACAAACAGGTCCCCCAAATGGGCTACACCTTC.

The CDR3 loop reads CAISEARASNQPQHF. CDR3 DNA: TGTGCCATCAGTGAGGCCAGGGCCTCCAATCAGCCCCAGCATTTT. V gene TRBV10-3 combines with J gene TRBJ1-5, with D possibly being TRBD1 (5 bases). The CDR3 is made up of 15 amino acids. Germline values: CDR1 ENHRY, CDR2 SYGVKD. Trimming cost V 2 bases and J 3 bases, with 11 bases left between them.

The chain uses TRBV6-9 and TRBJ2-7; possibly TRBD1 for D (5 bases). Germline CDR1 reads MNHGY; CDR2 reads SVAAGI. Trimming left V 7 bases short and J 2 bases short, with 15 bases between. The CDR3 is 14 residues long. CDR3 protein: CASTDSWSAYEQYF. The CDR3 DNA sequence: TGTGCCAGCACTGACAGCTGGTCGGCCTACGAGCAGTACTTC.

As concerns this clonotype: A single base separates this from a much larger clone, so it may be a read error. The V and J genes are TRBV7-6 and TRBJ2-5; D could derive from TRBD1 or TRBD2 (5 bases each). Germline CDR1 and CDR2: SGHVS and FNYEAQ. The CDR3 sequence is 14 residues long. This CDR3 reads CASSLGPLSETRYF. Written as DNA, the CDR3 is TGTGCCAGCAGCTTGGGACCACTTTCAGAGACCCGGTACTTC.

This clonotype was detected many times. CDR3 loop: CASSPFAGENEQFF. The CDR3 nucleotides read TGTGCCAGCTCACCATTTGCGGGAGAGAATGAGCAGTTCTTC. The chain is built from TRBV18 and TRBJ2-1, with 7 bases that match TRBD2. V gave up 2 bases and J gave up 7 bases; unmatched junction bases: 5. The CDR3 spans 14 residues. Germline lookup yields CDR1 KGHSH and CDR2 LQKENI.

Many counts were recorded for this clonotype. The V call is TRBV12-3 or TRBV12-4, the J call TRBJ2-2; no definite D call. The V end lost 3 bases, the J end lost 7 bases, and 6 bases lay between the germline ends. The CDR3 is made up of 12 amino acids. The CDR3 loop is CASSLLIGELFF. For the CDR3, the DNA is TGTGCCAGCAGTTTGTTAATCGGGGAGCTGTTTTTT.

This clonotype has just a few counts. A much larger clone differs by one base, so this may be a read error. J is TRBJ2-1 and V is TRBV6-5; 9 nucleotides agree with TRBD2. Trimming cost V 6 bases and J 10 bases; bases outside gene matches: 7. Germline values: CDR1 MNHEY, CDR2 SVGAGI. CDR3 length equals 13 residues. The CDR3 DNA sequence: TGTGCCAGCAGGTACAGCGGGAGGAACGAGCAGTTCTTC. Translation gives CASRYSGRNEQFF.

Notes on this clonotype: A junction end diverges from the germline sequence, so it may reflect a read error. The chain uses TRBV4-1 and TRBJ1-5; D is possibly TRBD1 (6 bases). This CDR3 comprises 15 residues. Germline loops: CDR1 MGHRA, CDR2 YSYEKL. This chain's CDR3 is CASSQPDSFNQPQHF. CDR3 in DNA: TGTGCCAGCAGCCAGCCGGACAGTTTCAATCAGCCCCAGCATTTT.

The chain carries TRBV6-1 and TRBJ2-2; D may be TRBD2 (6 bases). CDR1 and CDR2 from the germline V gene are MNHNS and SASEGT. Trimming cost V 6 bases and J 6 bases, with 14 bases left between them. The CDR3 is 14 residues long. CDR3 DNA sequence: TGTGCCAGCAGCCCTCTAGCGACTCCCGGGGAGCTGTTTTTT. Translation: CASSPLATPGELFF.

This clonotype was counted many times. CDR3 loop: CATRKDSSYEQYF. CDR3 sequence (DNA): TGTGCCACCCGAAAGGATAGCTCCTACGAGCAGTACTTC. This sequence joins TRBV15 and TRBJ2-7; no firm D call. In germline, CDR1 is LNHNV, CDR2 YYDKDF (reference sequence). Deletions cut 8 bases from V and 0 bases from J, with 11 bases between. The CDR3 length is 13 residues.

Ten or more counts support this clonotype. V gene TRBV27 combines with J gene TRBJ2-3; 8 bases match TRBD2. Losses at the gene ends were 5 bases for V and 4 bases for J; bases not matched to a gene: 8. CDR1 and CDR2 (germline): MNHEY, SMNVEV (reference sequence). This CDR3 has 15 amino acids. The CDR3 DNA reads as TGTGCCAGCAGTCCGGGACTAGGGGTCGCAGATACGCAGTATTTT. Residues: CASSPGLGVADTQYF.

The chain is built from TRBV20-1 and TRBJ2-1; D call uncertain. Germline V gene sequence: CDR1 DFQATT, CDR2 SNEGSKA (reference sequence). The CDR3 runs 12 residues. V lost 6 bases to trimming and J lost 12 bases, with 18 bases between them. The CDR3 region is CSARTIEGVQFF. CDR3 coding DNA: TGCAGTGCCAGAACAATCGAAGGAGTGCAGTTCTTC.

This clonotype was seen more than once but under ten times. The chain employs TRBV18 and TRBJ2-7, with a tentative D call TRBD1 (6 bases). Germline V gene sequence: CDR1 KGHSH, CDR2 LQKENI. The CDR3 is 16 residues long. Trimming cost V 4 bases and J 4 bases, with 20 bases left between them. This CDR3 reads CASSHRDNANRYEQYF. The DNA for the CDR3 is TGTGCCAGCTCACACAGGGACAATGCGAATAGATACGAGCAGTACTTC.